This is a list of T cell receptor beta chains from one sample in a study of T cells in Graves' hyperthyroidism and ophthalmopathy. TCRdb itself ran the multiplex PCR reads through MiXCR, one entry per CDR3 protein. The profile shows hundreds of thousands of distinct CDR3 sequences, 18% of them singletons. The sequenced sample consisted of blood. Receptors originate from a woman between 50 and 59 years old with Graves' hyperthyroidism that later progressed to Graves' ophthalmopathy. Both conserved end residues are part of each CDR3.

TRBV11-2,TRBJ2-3,CASSLGFSSTDTQYF
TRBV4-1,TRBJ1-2,CASSPFRGQDGYTF
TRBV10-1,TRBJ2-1,CASSGSTSGAYNEQFF
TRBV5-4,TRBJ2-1,CASSPRGPSGMEQFF
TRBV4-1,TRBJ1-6,CASSQEEGRDSPLHF
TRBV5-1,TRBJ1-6,CASSSDGASNSPLHF
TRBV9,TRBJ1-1,CASSASYGAPMNTEAFF
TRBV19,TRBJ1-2,CASSTTGTVPNYGYTF
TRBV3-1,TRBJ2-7,CASSARTYEQYF
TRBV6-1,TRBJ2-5,CASTPPGTGRETQYF
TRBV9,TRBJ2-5,CASSVAGVETQYF
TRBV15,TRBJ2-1,CATSRDPSRYNEQFF
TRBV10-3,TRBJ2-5,CAISESRVEETQYF
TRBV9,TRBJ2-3,CASSVDASTDTQYF
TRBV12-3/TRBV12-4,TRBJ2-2,CASSPGVSGALRGTGELFF
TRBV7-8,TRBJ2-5,CASLDLWGAKETQYF
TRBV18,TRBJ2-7,CASSPQADDYYEQYF
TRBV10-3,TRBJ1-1,CAIRDGGNTEAFF
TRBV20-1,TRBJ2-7,CSARDVTGRPYEQYF
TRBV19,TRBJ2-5,CASSSRRFQETQYF
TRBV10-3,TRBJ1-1,CAISEKSGTGVTEAFF
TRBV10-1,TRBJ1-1,CASSGAGNTEAFF
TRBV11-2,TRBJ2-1,CASSLAGRAGEQFF